The TCR beta chain under discussion was sequenced for a study of control samples from healthy donors and cancer patients. TCRdb keeps only in-frame clones here, not all; method: immunoSEQ multiplex PCR. The data show some 39,000 clones, 65% to 85% seen once. Looked up from germline, CDR1 is LNHDA and CDR2 is SQIVND (reference sequence). Trimming pared 7 bases from V and 5 bases from J, leaving 8 bases between. The CDR3 has 11 amino acids. This clone was seen more than once but under ten times. The rearrangement uses TRBV19 and TRBJ1-2; TRBD1 is a possible D gene (5 bases). The material sequenced was PBMCs. The sequence derives from a woman aged 55-69 years with lung cancer. CDR3 in amino acids: CASNQGYGYTF. The CDR3 DNA follows: TGTGCCAGTAATCAGGGATATGGCTACACCTTC.